This TCR beta chain was observed in a study of breast tumors, draining lymph nodes, adjacent tissues. TCRdb re-called the multiplex PCR reads with MiXCR, one entry per CDR3 protein. The sample records roughly 110,000 distinct CDR3 sequences, 30% being singletons. CDR3 length equals 18 residues. CDR1 is SGHTA and CDR2 is FQGNSA in the germline V gene. Overall study results and limits: Compared with lymph nodes, tumors were less diverse; compared with nontumor tissue, more. Data fit most tumor T cells coming from lymph node, expanding in tumor. That most tumor T cells come from lymph nodes remained unproven. Tumor and nontumor repertoires were significantly more similar in luminal-like than in basal-like breast cancer.

The sample holds many counts of this clonotype. Its antigen is still unknown. A much more abundant neighbour one base away suggests this may be a read error. The lymph nodes were axillary draining lymph nodes from breast cancer patients. V usage is TRBV7-2 and J usage is TRBJ2-6, with D tentatively TRBD1 (5 bases). The source material was axillary lymph node tissue. The receptor comes from a female donor with breast cancer. Some clones in this sample may be carry-over from other donors' samples. The CDR3 protein is CASSLSPYIISGAHVLTF. In nucleotides, the CDR3 is TGTGCCAGCAGCTTATCACCGTACATAATCTCTGGGGCCCACGTCCTGACTTTC.